This T cell receptor beta chain stems from a study of monozygotic twins with inflammatory bowel disease. General study findings and limits: The co-twins with IBD showed lower TCRbeta diversity (inverse Simpson) than their healthy siblings.

Details on this clonotype: Its antigen is undetermined.

TCRdb derives one entry per CDR3 protein from the 5' RACE reads, leaving out DNA. The table for this sample gives 400,000 or so distinct CDR3 sequences. The sequence derives from a human donor with ulcerative colitis or Crohn's disease, or a healthy co-twin of an affected twin (not recorded which). Sample: blood.

CDR3: CASSSPGQGVPGELFF. The chain recombines TRBV6-2 or TRBV6-3 with TRBJ2-2; as DNA is missing, the TRBD1 call by TCRdb cannot be tested. Looked up from germline, CDR1 is MNHEY and CDR2 is SVGEGT. There are 16 residues in the CDR3.